The present TCR beta chain was sequenced within a study of T cells after yellow fever vaccination. The V end was cut by 7 bases, the J end by 4 bases, with 13 bases between. The CDR3 spans 13 residues. Germline assignment: CDR1 ENHRY and CDR2 SYGVKD. Findings of the study overall: A weaker but faster secondary response was observed, peaking on day 5 versus 15.

There are a few counts of this clonotype. Its antigen is as yet unknown. TCRdb fed the 5' RACE reads into MiXCR, producing one record per CDR3 protein. The sample has 300,000 to 450,000 distinct CDR3 sequences; about 6% are singletons. This receptor was obtained from a young man who received the YFV17D yellow fever vaccine. The source material was PBMCs, sampled 5 days after the yellow fever booster vaccination. V is TRBV10-3 and J is TRBJ2-5, with a weak D call TRBD2 (7 bases). The CDR3 nucleotides read TGTGCCATCATGCCGGGGGGCGGAGAGACCCAGTACTTC. Its protein is CAIMPGGGETQYF.